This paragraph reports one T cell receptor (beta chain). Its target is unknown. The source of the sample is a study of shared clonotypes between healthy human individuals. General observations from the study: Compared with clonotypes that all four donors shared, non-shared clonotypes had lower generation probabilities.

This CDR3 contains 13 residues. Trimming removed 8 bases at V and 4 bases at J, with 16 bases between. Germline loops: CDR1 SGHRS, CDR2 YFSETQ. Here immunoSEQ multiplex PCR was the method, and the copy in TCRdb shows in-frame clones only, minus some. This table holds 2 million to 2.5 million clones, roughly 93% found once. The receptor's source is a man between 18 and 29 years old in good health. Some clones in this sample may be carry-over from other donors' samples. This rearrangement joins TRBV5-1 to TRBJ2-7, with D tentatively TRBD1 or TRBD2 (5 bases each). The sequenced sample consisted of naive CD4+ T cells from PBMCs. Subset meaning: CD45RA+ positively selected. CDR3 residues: CARWGPASYEQYF. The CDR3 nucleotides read TGCGCCAGATGGGGACCAGCCAGTTACGAGCAGTACTTC.